Below are 27 T cell receptor beta chains sequenced from a single sample in a study of cytomegalovirus exposure and HLA in healthy donors. Primers included in the PCR were 60 Vbeta and 13 Jbeta primers. Clones were read by immunoSEQ multiplex PCR, and TCRdb kept only the in-frame ones, dropping some. In the table there are around 100,000 clones, about 76% of which are singletons. The specimen sequenced was PBMCs. Receptor source: a man aged 25 to 40 in good health and CMV-seropositive.

This chain uses TRBV7-6 with TRBJ1-5, with D unclear. V lost 5 bases to trimming and J lost 8 bases, with 13 bases between them. The germline CDR1 and CDR2 sequences are SGHVS and FNYEAQ. This CDR3 comprises 13 residues. This CDR3 is CASSPGGGKPQHF. The CDR3 DNA reads as TGTGCCAGCAGCCCCGGCGGAGGAAAGCCCCAGCATTTT. Supplemented by reference TRBV7-6 and TRBJ1-5, the full variable domain reads GAGVSQSPRYKVTKRGQDVALRCDPISGHVSLYWYRQALGQGPEFLTYFNYEAQQDKSGLPNDRFSAERPEGSISTLTIQRTEQRDSAMYRCASSPGGGKPQHFGDGTRLSIL.

The rearrangement joins TRBV7-2 to TRBJ1-2, with a weak D call TRBD1 (5 bases). CDR3 length: 15 amino acids. Germline loops: CDR1 SGHTA, CDR2 FQGNSA. V lost 4 bases and J lost 8, with 20 bases in between. Written as DNA, the CDR3 is TGTGCCAGCAGCTCCGATGGGGGGTCAGTCTGGGGCTACACCTTC. It encodes CASSSDGGSVWGYTF.

V usage is TRBV2 and J usage is TRBJ2-2, with D hard to call. The length of the CDR3 is 14 residues. Trimming removed 8 bases from V and 2 bases from J, with 12 bases in between. Germline lookup yields CDR1 SNHLY and CDR2 FYNNEI. CDR3 in amino acids: CASVDFPNTGELFF. The CDR3 nucleotides are TGTGCCAGCGTCGACTTCCCCAACACCGGGGAGCTGTTTTTT.

V usage is TRBV28 and J usage is TRBJ2-5; 10 bases are shared with TRBD2. The CDR3 loop spans 14 amino acids. The V and J ends lost 6 bases and 7 bases, in that order; junction bases with no gene match: 8. Germline assignment: CDR1 MDHEN and CDR2 SYDVKM. CDR3 in DNA: TGTGCCAGCAGATATAGCGGGGGGTCGGGGACCCAGTACTTC. Protein: CASRYSGGSGTQYF.

The J gene is TRBJ2-2, the V gene TRBV27; 7 bases are a match to TRBD1. The CDR3 runs to 15 residues. With V trimmed by 5 bases and J by 5 bases, 8 bases remained unmatched. CDR1 and CDR2 from the germline V gene are MNHEY and SMNVEV (reference sequence). CDR3 coding DNA: TGTGCCAGCAGTCTAAACAGGGGTGGTACCGGGGAGCTGTTTTTT. It yields the protein CASSLNRGGTGELFF.

In its sample, this clone was seen once. The chain combines TRBV9 with TRBJ2-7, with 10 bases fitting TRBD2. The CDR3 consists of 15 residues. Germline CDR1 and CDR2: SGDLS and YYNGEE. Trimming took 2 bases from V and 5 from J; bases not matched to a gene: 7. Here the CDR3 reads CASSVQAGGPHEQYF. CDR3 DNA sequence: TGTGCCAGCAGCGTCCAAGCGGGGGGGCCCCACGAGCAGTACTTC.

This clone was counted between two and nine times. The J gene is TRBJ2-7, the V gene TRBV6-1; 7 bases fit TRBD1. CDR1 and CDR2 (germline): MNHNS, SASEGT. The CDR3 totals 13 residues. The V gene end was trimmed by 6 bases and the J gene end by 5 bases; junction bases not matched to a gene: 7. The CDR3 loop reads CASRETGMHEQYF. CDR3 DNA sequence: TGTGCCAGCAGGGAGACAGGGATGCACGAGCAGTACTTC.

This chain uses TRBV28 with TRBJ1-2, with D perhaps matching TRBD1 (6 bases). Germline loops: CDR1 MDHEN, CDR2 SYDVKM. V dropped 5 bases and J dropped 8 bases, with 12 bases sitting between them. The CDR3 loop spans 12 amino acids. The CDR3 DNA sequence: TGTGCCAGCAGTCGCACAGGGTCCGGCTACACCTTC. Its protein is CASSRTGSGYTF.

The chain links TRBV13 to TRBJ2-2; 8 bases line up with TRBD1. CDR3 size: 15 residues. The junction had 3 bases not matched to a gene; V was cut back by 5 bases and J by 1 base. The germline gives CDR1 PRHDT, CDR2 FYEKMQ (reference sequence). The CDR3: CASSPRGLNTGELFF. The DNA for the CDR3 is TGTGCCAGCAGCCCCAGGGGGCTGAACACCGGGGAGCTGTTTTTT.

The V call is TRBV5-1, the J call TRBJ2-6, with D possibly being TRBD1 (5 bases). V lost 4 bases and J 2 bases, leaving 10 bases between the germline ends. Germline V CDR1 and CDR2: SGHRS, YFSETQ. The CDR3 has 15 residues. The CDR3 region is CASSLRVTGANVLTF. The CDR3 nucleotides are TGCGCCAGCAGCCTCAGGGTTACTGGGGCCAACGTCCTGACTTTC. Together with reference TRBV5-1 and TRBJ2-6, the CDR3 gives the full variable domain: KAGVTQTPRYLIKTRGQQVTLSCSPISGHRSVSWYQQTPGQGLQFLFEYFSETQRNKGNFPGRFSGRQFSNSRSEMNVSTLELGDSALYLCASSLRVTGANVLTFGAGSRLTVL.

In this sample, this clone turned up once. The V gene is TRBV4-3, the J gene TRBJ1-2; 7 bases map to TRBD1. Germline trimming cut 4 bases from V and 5 bases from J; bases unmatched to any gene: 10. The CDR3 is 15 amino acids. Looked up from germline, CDR1 is LGHNA and CDR2 is YSLEER. The CDR3 region is CASSRERGPAYGYTF. DNA for the CDR3: TGCGCCAGCAGCCGAGAAAGGGGGCCCGCTTATGGCTACACCTTC.

The chain links TRBV11-2 to TRBJ2-4, with 8 bases fitting TRBD1. V trimming: 1 base; J trimming: 16 bases; junction bases outside the gene matches: 6. The CDR3 contains 12 residues. CDR1 and CDR2 from the germline V gene are SGHAT and FQNNGV. The DNA of the CDR3 is TGTGCCAGCAGCTTAGCAGACAGGGGACGATACTTC. Its translation: CASSLADRGRYF.

This clone came up a few times. The same CDR3 can be traced to other DNA sequences in this sample. The rearrangement links TRBV5-6 to TRBJ2-7; D possibly corresponds to TRBD1 (6 bases). The CDR3 extends over 14 amino acids. The V end lost 1 base, the J end lost 2 bases, and 10 bases lay between the germline ends. Looked up from germline, CDR1 is SGHDT and CDR2 is YYEEEE. The CDR3 here is CASSLRRGPYEQYF. CDR3 in DNA: TGTGCCAGCAGCTTGCGCAGGGGCCCCTACGAGCAGTACTTC.

The chain links TRBV5-1 to TRBJ2-5, with 10 bases aligning to TRBD2. V was pared by 4 bases and J by 0 bases, with 6 bases of the junction left unmatched. CDR1 is SGHRS and CDR2 is YFSETQ in the germline V gene. CDR3 length equals 16 residues. CDR3 in amino acids: CASSSLGLADQETQYF. CDR3 nucleotide sequence: TGCGCCAGCAGCAGCCTCGGACTAGCGGACCAAGAGACCCAGTACTTC.

As to this clone: Compared with germline, one end of the junction differs, possibly owing to a read error. The genes are TRBV7-9 and TRBJ2-1, with D possibly being TRBD1 (5 bases). The CDR3 has 16 residues. CDR1 is SEHNR, CDR2 FQNEAQ, per germline (reference sequence). For the CDR3, the DNA is TGTTCCAGCAGTCCAATACAGGTCCTTCTTAACAATGAGCAGTTCTTC. It codes for CSSSPIQVLLNNEQFF. Using reference TRBV7-9 and TRBJ2-1 for the parts outside the CDR3, the full variable domain is DTGVSQNPRHKITKRGQNVTFRCDPISEHNRLYWYRQTLGQGPEFLTYFQNEAQLEKSRLLSDRFSAERPKGSFSTLEIQRTEQGDSAMYLCSSSPIQVLLNNEQFFGPGTRLTVL.

The rearrangement uses TRBV28 and TRBJ1-5; weak D call: TRBD1 (6 bases). Trimming left V 4 bases short and J 7 bases short, with 14 bases between. The CDR3 length is 14 residues. Germline CDR1 MDHEN, CDR2 SYDVKM. Here the CDR3 reads CASSYPGQYQPQHF. The CDR3 region has the DNA TGTGCCAGCAGTTACCCCGGACAGTACCAGCCCCAGCATTTT.

The chain carries TRBV5-6 and TRBJ2-7; 7 bases align to TRBD1. CDR3 length: 15 residues. J gave up 1 base and V 1 base, and 5 bases lay outside the gene matches. CDR1 SGHDT and CDR2 YYEEEE come from the germline V gene. DNA for the CDR3: TGTGCCAGCAGCTTGCTGGGGACAGTATCCTACGAGCAGTACTTC. It codes for CASSLLGTVSYEQYF.

The chain couples TRBV6-5 to TRBJ2-7; a possible D gene is TRBD1 (6 bases). Per the germline V gene, CDR1 is MNHEY and CDR2 is SVGAGI. Trimming removed 6 bases at V and 3 bases at J, with 12 bases between. This CDR3 contains 13 residues. In DNA form, the CDR3 reads TGTGCCAGCAGCCCCGGACAGAACTACGAGCAGTACTTC. This encodes CASSPGQNYEQYF.

The V call is TRBV9, the J call TRBJ1-6; 7 nucleotides match TRBD1. After removal of 4 bases from V and 7 bases from J, the junction contained 5 bases not matched to a gene. CDR3 length: 14 residues. The germline V gene encodes CDR1 SGDLS and CDR2 YYNGEE. CDR3 region: CASSPRDRNSPLHF. DNA for the CDR3: TGTGCCAGCAGCCCCCGGGACAGAAATTCACCCCTCCACTTT.

The chain combines TRBV28 with TRBJ2-1, with 10 bases fitting TRBD2. The CDR3 covers 15 residues. Germline-derived CDR1 and CDR2 are MDHEN and SYDVKM. Trimming took 4 bases from V and 6 from J; bases not matched to a gene: 6. The CDR3 region is CASSYPAGGRNEQFF. In DNA, the CDR3 is TGTGCCAGCAGTTATCCAGCGGGGGGGCGCAATGAGCAGTTCTTC.

CDR3 bases: TGTGCCAGCGGGGGACAGGGGGCAACAGCTAATGAAAAACTGTTTTTT. It translates to CASGGQGATANEKLFF. This chain links TRBV2 with TRBJ1-4; 12 bases map to TRBD1. Trimming took 8 bases from V and 3 from J; bases not matched to a gene: 7. The CDR3 is 16 residues long. Germline V gives CDR1 SNHLY, CDR2 FYNNEI.

The V gene is TRBV29-1, the J gene TRBJ1-4; 8 nucleotides match TRBD1. The length of the CDR3 is 13 residues. With V trimmed by 7 bases and J by 2 bases, 3 bases remained unmatched. The germline V gene has CDR1 SQVTM and CDR2 ANQGSEA. Here the CDR3 DNA reads TGCAGCGCCACAGGGGGTACTAATGAAAAACTGTTTTTT. This translates into CSATGGTNEKLFF.

The CDR3 sequence is CAITRQGANGYTF. The CDR3 DNA reads as TGTGCCATCACCCGACAGGGCGCAAATGGCTACACCTTC. The rearrangement uses TRBV10-3 and TRBJ1-2, with 7 bases fitting TRBD1. After removal of 7 bases from V and 6 bases from J, the junction contained 8 bases not matched to a gene. This CDR3 has 13 amino acids. Germline values: CDR1 ENHRY, CDR2 SYGVKD.

V and J are TRBV30 and TRBJ1-5, with 7 positions matching TRBD1. The ends lost 3 bases at V and 0 bases at J; junction bases unmatched: 14. The V gene's germline CDR1 is GTSNPN and CDR2 SVGIG (reference sequence). The CDR3 totals 18 residues. The chain's CDR3 is CAWSLGRGQTYSNQPQHF. DNA for the CDR3: TGTGCCTGGAGCCTAGGTAGGGGGCAGACATATAGCAATCAGCCCCAGCATTTT.

V usage is TRBV7-2 and J usage is TRBJ2-3, with D maybe TRBD1 (5 bases). The CDR3 contains 15 residues. From germline, CDR1 is SGHTA and CDR2 FQGNSA. The V end was cut by 0 bases, the J end by 2 bases, with 9 bases between. The CDR3 reads CASSLADRATDTQYF. In nucleotides, the CDR3 is TGTGCCAGCAGCTTAGCAGACAGAGCCACAGATACGCAGTATTTT.

This chain joins TRBV10-3 and TRBJ2-7; tentative D call: TRBD2 (7 bases). CDR1 is ENHRY and CDR2 is SYGVKD in the germline V gene. V shed 3 bases and J shed 8 bases, with 23 bases lying between them. This CDR3 region has 16 residues. CDR3 loop: CAISEGGGQPSTKQYF. The CDR3, as DNA: TGTGCCATCAGTGAAGGGGGAGGGCAACCCTCTACGAAGCAGTACTTC.

The genes are TRBV10-2 and TRBJ2-7; 14 bases map to TRBD2. CDR1 WSHSY and CDR2 SAAADI come from the germline V gene. The CDR3 covers 19 residues. Unmatched junction bases numbered 10, after V lost 3 bases and J lost 0 bases. The CDR3 protein is CASSDSRTSGGPSSYEQYF. CDR3 in DNA: TGCGCCAGCAGTGATTCTCGGACTAGCGGGGGGCCGAGCTCCTACGAGCAGTACTTC.